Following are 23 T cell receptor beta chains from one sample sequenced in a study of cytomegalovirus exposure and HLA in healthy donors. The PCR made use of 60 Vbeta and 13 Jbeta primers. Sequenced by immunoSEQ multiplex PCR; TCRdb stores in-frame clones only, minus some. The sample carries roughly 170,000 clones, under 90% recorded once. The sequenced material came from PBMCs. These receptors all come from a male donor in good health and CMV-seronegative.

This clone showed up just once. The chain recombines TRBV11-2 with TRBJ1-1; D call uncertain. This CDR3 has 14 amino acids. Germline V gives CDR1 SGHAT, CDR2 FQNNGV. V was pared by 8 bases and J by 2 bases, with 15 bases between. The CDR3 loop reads CASQPRVPNTEAFF. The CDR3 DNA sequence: TGTGCCAGCCAACCCCGGGTTCCCAACACTGAAGCTTTCTTT.

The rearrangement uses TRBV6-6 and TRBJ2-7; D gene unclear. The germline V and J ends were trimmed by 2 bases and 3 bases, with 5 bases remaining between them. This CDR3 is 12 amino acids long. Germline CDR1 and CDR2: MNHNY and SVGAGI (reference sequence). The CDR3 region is CASSYVLYEQYF. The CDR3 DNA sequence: TGTGCCAGCAGTTACGTCCTCTACGAGCAGTACTTC.

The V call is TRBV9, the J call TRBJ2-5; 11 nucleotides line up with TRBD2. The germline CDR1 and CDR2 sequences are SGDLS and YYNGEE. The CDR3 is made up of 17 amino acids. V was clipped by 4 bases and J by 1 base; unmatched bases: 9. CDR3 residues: CASSPGLAGGLQETQYF. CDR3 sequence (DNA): TGTGCCAGCAGCCCTGGTCTAGCGGGGGGTCTCCAAGAGACCCAGTACTTC.

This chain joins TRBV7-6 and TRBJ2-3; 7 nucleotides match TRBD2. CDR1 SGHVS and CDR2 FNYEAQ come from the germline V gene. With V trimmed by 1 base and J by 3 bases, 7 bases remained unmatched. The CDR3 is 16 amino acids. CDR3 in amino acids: CASSLGTLATTDTQYF. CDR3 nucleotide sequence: TGTGCCAGCAGCTTAGGCACACTAGCGACGACAGATACGCAGTATTTT.

The CDR3 region has the DNA TGTGCCAGCAGCTTAGTTGGACTTTCATCGAACACCGGGGAGCTGTTTTTT. Translation gives CASSLVGLSSNTGELFF. V is TRBV11-2 and J is TRBJ2-2, with a weak D call TRBD2 (5 bases). Trimming shortened V by 1 base and J by 0 bases, and 12 bases separated the two germline ends. The CDR3 has 17 amino acids. From germline, CDR1 is SGHAT and CDR2 FQNNGV.

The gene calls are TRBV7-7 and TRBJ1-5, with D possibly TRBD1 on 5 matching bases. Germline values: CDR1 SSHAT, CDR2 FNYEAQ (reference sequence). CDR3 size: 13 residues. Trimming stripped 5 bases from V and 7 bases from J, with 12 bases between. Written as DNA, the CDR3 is TGTGCCAGCAGCAAAGACAGACAACAGCCCCAGCATTTT. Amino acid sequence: CASSKDRQQPQHF.

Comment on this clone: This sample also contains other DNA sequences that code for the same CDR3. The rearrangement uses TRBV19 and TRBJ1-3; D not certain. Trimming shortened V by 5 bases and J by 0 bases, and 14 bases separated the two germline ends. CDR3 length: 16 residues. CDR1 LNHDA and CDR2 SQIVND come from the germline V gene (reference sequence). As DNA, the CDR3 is TGTGCCAGTAGTTACCACAGAAGATACTCTGGAAACACCATATATTTT. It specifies CASSYHRRYSGNTIYF.

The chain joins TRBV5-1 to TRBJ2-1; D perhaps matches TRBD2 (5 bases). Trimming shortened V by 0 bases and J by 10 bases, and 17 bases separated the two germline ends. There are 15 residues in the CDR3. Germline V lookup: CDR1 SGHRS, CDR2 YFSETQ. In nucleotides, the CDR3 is TGCGCCAGCAGCTTGGCGGCGGCGGGTAAGGCGGAGCAGTTCTTC. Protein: CASSLAAAGKAEQFF.

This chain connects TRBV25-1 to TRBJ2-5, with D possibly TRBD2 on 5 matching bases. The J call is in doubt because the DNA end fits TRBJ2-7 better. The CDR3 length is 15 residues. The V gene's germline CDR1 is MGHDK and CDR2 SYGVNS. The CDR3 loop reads CASSDYRTGFVEQYF. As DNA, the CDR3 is TGTGCCAGCAGTGATTACCGGACGGGGTTCGTCGAGCAGTACTTC.

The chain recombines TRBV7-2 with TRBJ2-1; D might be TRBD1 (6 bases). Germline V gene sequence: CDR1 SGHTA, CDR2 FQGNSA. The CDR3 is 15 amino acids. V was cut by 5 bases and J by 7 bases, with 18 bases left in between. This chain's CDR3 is CASSPSWGLTNEQFF. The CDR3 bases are TGTGCCAGCAGCCCTAGCTGGGGGCTTACAAATGAGCAGTTCTTC.

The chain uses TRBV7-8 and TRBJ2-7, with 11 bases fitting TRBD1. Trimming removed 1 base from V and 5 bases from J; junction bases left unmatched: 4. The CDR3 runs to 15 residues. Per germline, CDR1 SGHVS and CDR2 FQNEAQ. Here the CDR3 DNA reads TGTGCCAGCAGCTTAGTGGGGACAGGGGGGGACGAGCAGTACTTC. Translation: CASSLVGTGGDEQYF. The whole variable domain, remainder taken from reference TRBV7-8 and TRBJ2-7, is GAGVSQSPRYKVAKRGQDVALRCDPISGHVSLFWYQQALGQGPEFLTYFQNEAQLDKSGLPSDRFFAERPEGSVSTLKIQRTQQEDSAVYLCASSLVGTGGDEQYFGPGTRLTVT.

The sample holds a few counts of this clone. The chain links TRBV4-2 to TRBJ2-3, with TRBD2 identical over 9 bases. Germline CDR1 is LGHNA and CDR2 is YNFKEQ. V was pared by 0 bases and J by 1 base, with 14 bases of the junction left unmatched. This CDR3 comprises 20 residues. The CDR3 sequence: CASSQDLLGTSFFRTDTQYF. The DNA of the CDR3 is TGTGCCAGCAGCCAAGACCTCCTCGGGACTAGCTTTTTCCGCACAGATACGCAGTATTTT.

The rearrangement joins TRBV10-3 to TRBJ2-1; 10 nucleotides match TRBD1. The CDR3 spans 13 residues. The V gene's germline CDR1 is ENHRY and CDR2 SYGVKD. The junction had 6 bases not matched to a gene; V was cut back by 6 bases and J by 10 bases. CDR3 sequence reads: CAIRTGGRLEQFF. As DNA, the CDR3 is TGTGCCATCAGGACAGGGGGCAGGTTGGAGCAGTTCTTC.

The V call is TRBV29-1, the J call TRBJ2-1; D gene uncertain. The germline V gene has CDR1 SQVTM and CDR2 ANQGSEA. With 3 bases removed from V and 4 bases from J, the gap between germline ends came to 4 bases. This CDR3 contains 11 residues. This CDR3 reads CSVDQYNEQFF. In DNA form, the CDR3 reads TGCAGCGTTGACCAGTACAATGAGCAGTTCTTC.

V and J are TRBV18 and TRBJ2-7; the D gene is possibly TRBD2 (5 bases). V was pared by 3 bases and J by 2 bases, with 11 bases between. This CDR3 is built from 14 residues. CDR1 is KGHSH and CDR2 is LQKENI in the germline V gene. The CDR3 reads CASSPSDGTYEQYF. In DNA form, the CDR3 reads TGTGCCAGCTCACCCTCGGACGGGACCTACGAGCAGTACTTC.

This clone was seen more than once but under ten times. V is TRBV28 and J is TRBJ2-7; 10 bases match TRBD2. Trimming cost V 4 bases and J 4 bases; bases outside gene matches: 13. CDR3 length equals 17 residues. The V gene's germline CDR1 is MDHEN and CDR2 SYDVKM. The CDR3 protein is CASSSPYSSGRWYEQYF. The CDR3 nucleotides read TGTGCCAGCAGTTCGCCCTACTCTAGCGGGAGATGGTACGAGCAGTACTTC.

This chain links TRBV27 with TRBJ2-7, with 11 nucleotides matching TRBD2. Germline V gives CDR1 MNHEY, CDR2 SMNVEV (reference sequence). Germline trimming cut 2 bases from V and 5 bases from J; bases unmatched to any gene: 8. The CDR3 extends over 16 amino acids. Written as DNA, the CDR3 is TGTGCCAGCAGTTTAGTTTTAGCGGGAGGGCCGGACGAGCAGTACTTC. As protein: CASSLVLAGGPDEQYF.

CDR3 sequence reads: CASSADPTSGGGPSYNEQFF. CDR3 nucleotide sequence: TGTGCCAGCAGCGCAGACCCGACTAGCGGGGGGGGCCCCTCCTACAATGAGCAGTTCTTC. The chain combines TRBV9 with TRBJ2-1; TRBD2 aligns across 14 bases. V dropped 3 bases and J dropped 0; count of bases not matched to a gene: 11. This CDR3 has 20 amino acids. CDR1 and CDR2 from the germline V gene are SGDLS and YYNGEE.

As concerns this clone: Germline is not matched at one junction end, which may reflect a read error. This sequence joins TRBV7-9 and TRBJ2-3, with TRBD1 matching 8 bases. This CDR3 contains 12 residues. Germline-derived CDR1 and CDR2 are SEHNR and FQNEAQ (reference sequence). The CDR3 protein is CSSRGQEDTQYF. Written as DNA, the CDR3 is TGTTCCAGCAGGGGACAGGAGGATACGCAGTATTTT. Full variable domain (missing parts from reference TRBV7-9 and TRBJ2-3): DTGVSQNPRHKITKRGQNVTFRCDPISEHNRLYWYRQTLGQGPEFLTYFQNEAQLEKSRLLSDRFSAERPKGSFSTLEIQRTEQGDSAMYLCSSRGQEDTQYFGPGTRLTVL.

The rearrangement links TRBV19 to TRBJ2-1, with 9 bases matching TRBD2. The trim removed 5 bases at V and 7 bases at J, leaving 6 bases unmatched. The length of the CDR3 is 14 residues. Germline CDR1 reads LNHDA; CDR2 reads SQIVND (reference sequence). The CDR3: CASSQSGRLNEQFF. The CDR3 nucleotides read TGTGCCAGTAGTCAGAGCGGGAGGCTAAATGAGCAGTTCTTC.

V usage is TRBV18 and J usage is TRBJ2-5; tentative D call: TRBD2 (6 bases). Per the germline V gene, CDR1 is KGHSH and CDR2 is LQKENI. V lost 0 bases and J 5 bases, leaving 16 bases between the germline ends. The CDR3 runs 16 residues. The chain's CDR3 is CASSPPTPRGGETQYF. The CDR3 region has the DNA TGTGCCAGCTCACCACCGACTCCTCGAGGAGGGGAGACCCAGTACTTC. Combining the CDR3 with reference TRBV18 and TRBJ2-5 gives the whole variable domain NAGVMQNPRHLVRRRGQEARLRCSPMKGHSHVYWYRQLPEEGLKFMVYLQKENIIDESGMPKERFSAEFPKEGPSILRIQQVVRGDSAAYFCASSPPTPRGGETQYFGPGTRLLVL.

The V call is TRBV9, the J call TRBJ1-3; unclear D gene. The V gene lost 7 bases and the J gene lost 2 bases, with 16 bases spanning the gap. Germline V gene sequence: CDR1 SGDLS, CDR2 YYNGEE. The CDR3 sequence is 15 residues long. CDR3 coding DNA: TGTGCCAGCTGTCCGGAGGGAGGGACTGGAAACACCATATATTTT. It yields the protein CASCPEGGTGNTIYF.

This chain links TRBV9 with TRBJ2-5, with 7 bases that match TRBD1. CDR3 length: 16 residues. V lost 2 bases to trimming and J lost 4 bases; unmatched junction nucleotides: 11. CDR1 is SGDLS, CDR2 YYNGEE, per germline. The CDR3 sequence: CASSVTGAVVRETQYF. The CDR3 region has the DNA TGTGCCAGCAGCGTCACAGGGGCAGTCGTAAGAGAGACCCAGTACTTC.